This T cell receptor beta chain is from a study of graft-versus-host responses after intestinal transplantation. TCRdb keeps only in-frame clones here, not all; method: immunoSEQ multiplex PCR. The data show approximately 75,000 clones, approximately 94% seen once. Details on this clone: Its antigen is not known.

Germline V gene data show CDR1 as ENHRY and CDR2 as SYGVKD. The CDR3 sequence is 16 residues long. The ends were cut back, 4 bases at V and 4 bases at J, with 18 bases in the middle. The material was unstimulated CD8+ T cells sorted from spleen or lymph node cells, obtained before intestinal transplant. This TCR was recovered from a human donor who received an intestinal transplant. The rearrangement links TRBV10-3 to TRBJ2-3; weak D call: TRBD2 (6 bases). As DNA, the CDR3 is TGTGCCATCAGTGCCCGGAGGGGTAGACGAGCAGATACGCAGTATTTT. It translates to CAISARRGRRADTQYF.